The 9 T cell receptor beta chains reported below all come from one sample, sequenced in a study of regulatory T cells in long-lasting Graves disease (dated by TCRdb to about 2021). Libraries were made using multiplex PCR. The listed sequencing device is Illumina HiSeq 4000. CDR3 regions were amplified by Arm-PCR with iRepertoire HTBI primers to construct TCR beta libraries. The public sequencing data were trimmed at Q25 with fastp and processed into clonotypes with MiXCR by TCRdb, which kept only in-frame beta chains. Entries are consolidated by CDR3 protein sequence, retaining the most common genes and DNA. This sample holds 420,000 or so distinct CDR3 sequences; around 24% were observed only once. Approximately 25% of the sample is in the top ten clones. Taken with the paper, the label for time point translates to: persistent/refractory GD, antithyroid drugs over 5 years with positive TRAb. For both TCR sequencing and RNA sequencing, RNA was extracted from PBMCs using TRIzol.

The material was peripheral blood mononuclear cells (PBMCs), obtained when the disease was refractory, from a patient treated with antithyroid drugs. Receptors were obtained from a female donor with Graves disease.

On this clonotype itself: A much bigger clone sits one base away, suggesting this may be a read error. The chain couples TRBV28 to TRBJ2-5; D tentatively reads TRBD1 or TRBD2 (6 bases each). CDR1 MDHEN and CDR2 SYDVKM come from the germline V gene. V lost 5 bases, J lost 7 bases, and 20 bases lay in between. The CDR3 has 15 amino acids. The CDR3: CASSRSLRGGGTQYF. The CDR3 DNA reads TGTGCCAGCAGTCGATCCCTCAGGGGAGGAGGGACCCAGTACTTC.

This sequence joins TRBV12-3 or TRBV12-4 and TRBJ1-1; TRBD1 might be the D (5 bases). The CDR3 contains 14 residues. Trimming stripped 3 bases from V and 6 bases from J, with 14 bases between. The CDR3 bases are TGTGCCAGCAGTTTTAGTACAGGTACCGCTGAAGCTTTCTTT. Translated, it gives CASSFSTGTAEAFF.

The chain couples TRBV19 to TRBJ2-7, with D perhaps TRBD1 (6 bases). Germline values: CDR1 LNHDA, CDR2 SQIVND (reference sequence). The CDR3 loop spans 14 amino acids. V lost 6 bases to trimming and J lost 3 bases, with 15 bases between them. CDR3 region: CASSPIGGRYEQYF. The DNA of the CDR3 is TGTGCCAGTAGCCCGATTGGGGGCCGCTACGAGCAGTACTTC.

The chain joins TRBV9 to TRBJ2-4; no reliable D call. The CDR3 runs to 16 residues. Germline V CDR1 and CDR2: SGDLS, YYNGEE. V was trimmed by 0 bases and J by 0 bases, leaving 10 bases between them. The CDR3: CASSVDFGIAKNIQYF. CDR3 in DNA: TGTGCCAGCAGCGTAGACTTCGGTATAGCCAAAAACATTCAGTACTTC.

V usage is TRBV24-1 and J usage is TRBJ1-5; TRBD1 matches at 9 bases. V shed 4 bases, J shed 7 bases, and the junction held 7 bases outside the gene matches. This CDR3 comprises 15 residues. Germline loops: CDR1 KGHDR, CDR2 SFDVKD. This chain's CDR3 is CATSEGGQGYQPQHF. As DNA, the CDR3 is TGTGCCACCAGTGAGGGGGGACAGGGTTACCAGCCCCAGCATTTT.

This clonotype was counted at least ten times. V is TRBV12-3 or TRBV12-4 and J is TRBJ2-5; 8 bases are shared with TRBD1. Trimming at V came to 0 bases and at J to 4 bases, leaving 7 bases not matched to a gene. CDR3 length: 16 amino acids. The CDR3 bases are TGTGCCAGCAGTTTAGCGTCAGGGGGCTGGGGAGAGACCCAGTACTTC. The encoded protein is CASSLASGGWGETQYF.

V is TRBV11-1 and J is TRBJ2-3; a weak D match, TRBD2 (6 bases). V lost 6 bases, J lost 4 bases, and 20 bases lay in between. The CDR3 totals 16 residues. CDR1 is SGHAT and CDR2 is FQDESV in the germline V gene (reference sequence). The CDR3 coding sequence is TGTGCCAGCAGGCCCGGACTAAGCCGGGCCTCAGATACGCAGTATTTT. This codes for CASRPGLSRASDTQYF. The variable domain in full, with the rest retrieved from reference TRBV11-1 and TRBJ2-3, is EAEVAQSPRYKITEKSQAVAFWCDPISGHATLYWYRQILGQGPELLVQFQDESVVDDSQLPKDRFSAERLKGVDSTLKIQPAELGDSAMYLCASRPGLSRASDTQYFGPGTRLTVL.

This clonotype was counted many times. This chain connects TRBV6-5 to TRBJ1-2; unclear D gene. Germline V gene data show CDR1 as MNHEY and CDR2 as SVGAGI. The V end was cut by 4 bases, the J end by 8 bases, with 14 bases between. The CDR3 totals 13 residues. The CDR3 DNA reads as TGTGCCAGCAGTTCCTTCTCCCCGTCAGGCTACACCTTC. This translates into CASSSFSPSGYTF.

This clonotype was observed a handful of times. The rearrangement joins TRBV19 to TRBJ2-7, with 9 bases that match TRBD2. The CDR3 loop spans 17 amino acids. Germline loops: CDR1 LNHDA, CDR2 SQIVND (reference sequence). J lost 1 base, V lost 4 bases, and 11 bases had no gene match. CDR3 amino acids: CASSTELAGRRSYEQYF. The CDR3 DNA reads TGTGCCAGTAGTACTGAGCTAGCGGGACGAAGGTCCTACGAGCAGTACTTC.